This T cell receptor (beta chain) was sequenced in a study of shared clonotypes between healthy human individuals. Investigators divided CD4+ cells into CD45RA+ naive and CD45RA-negative memory subsets. Broader study findings: It was the few donors that limited the genetic and exposure-history diversity represented. Sampling was confined to blood; repertoires within tissues likely differ. It was the non-shared clonotypes that had lower generation probabilities than clonotypes shared by all four donors.

The assay was immunoSEQ multiplex PCR, and TCRdb's table has in-frame clones only and misses some. The sample carries more than 2,000,000 clones, about 92% recorded once. A few counts support this clone. Its antigen is not identified. Distinct nucleotide sequences in the sample also encode this CDR3. The V gene's germline CDR1 is SGHAT and CDR2 FQNNGV. V lost 1 base to trimming and J lost 1 base, with 4 bases between them. The CDR3 sequence is 14 residues long. The sequencing sample was made of naive CD4+ T cells from PBMCs. Described subset: CD45RA+ positively selected. This receptor was taken from a man aged 18 to 35 in good health. Some clones in this sample may be carry-over from other donors' samples. V gene TRBV11-2 combines with J gene TRBJ2-2; D unresolved. CDR3 in DNA: TGTGCCAGCAGCTTAGGCCTGAACACCGGGGAGCTGTTTTTT. This encodes CASSLGLNTGELFF.